This is a list of T cell receptor beta chains from one sample in a study of CD8 T cells in ankylosing spondylitis. Via MiXCR, TCRdb re-called the 5' RACE reads, giving one row per CDR3 protein. The sample lists a few hundred thousand distinct CDR3 sequences, about a sixth occurring once. The sequenced sample consisted of blood, either unsorted or a sorted T cell fraction (not recorded which). These receptors were taken from a male donor with ankylosing spondylitis or in good health (not recorded which). Each CDR3 is given with its conserved first and last residue. The D gene is left open where the match is weak. Size tells how often a clone was seen (once, few, many) or the class of an expanded clone, and some rows leave it out.

clone_size	v_call	d_call	j_call	cdr3_nt	cdr3_aa
many	TRBV18	-	TRBJ2-5	TGTGCCAGCTCACCGCCGGAGACTGAGACCCAGTACTTC	CASSPPETETQYF
-	TRBV29-1	-	TRBJ2-3	TGCAGCATCACGGGACAAAATACGGCAGATACGCAGTATTTT	CSITGQNTADTQYF
few	TRBV20-1	TRBD2	TRBJ2-2	TGCAGTGCTAGTCGACTAGCGGGAGGGCCGTTCGGGGAGCTGTTTTTT	CSASRLAGGPFGELFF
many	TRBV7-2	-	TRBJ2-3	TGTGCCAGCAGCTTAGGGGCGCGGGGCACAGATACGCAGTATTTT	CASSLGARGTDTQYF
-	TRBV11-2	TRBD2	TRBJ2-5	TGTGCCAGCAGCTCCAGCGGGAGGGCCTTAGTAGAGACCCAGTACTTC	CASSSSGRALVETQYF
few	TRBV7-9	-	TRBJ2-5	TGTGCCAGCAGCTCCTACGGTATAGGACTTGGGGAGACCCAGTACTTC	CASSSYGIGLGETQYF
many	TRBV5-1	TRBD2	TRBJ2-1	TGCGCCAGCAGCTTGCGGGAGGTCGAGCAGTTCTTC	CASSLREVEQFF
few	TRBV4-2	TRBD2	TRBJ2-1	TGTGCCAGCAGCCAAGAAGGGACTAGCGGGACGAGCTACAATGAGCAGTTCTTC	CASSQEGTSGTSYNEQFF
-	TRBV3-1	-	TRBJ2-7	TGTGCCAGCAGCCAAAGCTACATACCCACCTACGAGCAGTACTTC	CASSQSYIPTYEQYF
-	TRBV4-1	-	TRBJ2-2	TGCGCCAGCGCTATGGGTTCCACCGGGGAGCTGTTTTTT	CASAMGSTGELFF
-	TRBV10-3	TRBD1	TRBJ1-6	TGTGCCATCAGTGAGACCGACAGGGCGTTTCATTCCCTCCACTTT	CAISETDRAFHSLHF
few	TRBV20-1	TRBD2	TRBJ2-1	TGCAGTGGGGCTTCAATAGCGGGAGGGGGGGGCAATGAGCAGTTCTTC	CSGASIAGGGGNEQFF
few	TRBV5-6	TRBD1	TRBJ2-5	TGTGCCAGCAGCTTGGCTCTGGGACAGGGGATTCTCCCAGAGACCCAGTACTTC	CASSLALGQGILPETQYF
-	TRBV27	-	TRBJ1-5	TGTGCCAGCAGAAAAGGAGTTAGCAATCAGCCCCAGCATTTT	CASRKGVSNQPQHF
-	TRBV6-2/TRBV6-3	-	TRBJ1-5	TGTGCCAGCAGTTACTTAGCTCGGAATAGCAATCAGCCCCAGCATTTT	CASSYLARNSNQPQHF
few	TRBV5-6	TRBD1	TRBJ2-5	TGTGCCAGCAGCTTGGGGGACAGGATAAGCCAAGAGACCCAGTACTTC	CASSLGDRISQETQYF
-	TRBV29-1	-	TRBJ2-3	TGCAGCGTTGAACCCGGTCGCACAGATACGCAGTATTTT	CSVEPGRTDTQYF
few	TRBV20-1	-	TRBJ2-5	TGCAGTGCGAGACTTTCAGGGAGACAAGAGACCCAGTACTTC	CSARLSGRQETQYF
many	TRBV20-1	-	TRBJ2-7	TGCAGTGCTAGAGTTTTGGGGGGCGAACCACCCTACGAGCAGTACTTC	CSARVLGGEPPYEQYF
few	TRBV29-1	-	TRBJ1-1	TGCAGCGTCATAGGACAGCCATCTGAAGCTTTCTTT	CSVIGQPSEAFF
few	TRBV28	-	TRBJ2-5	TGTGCCAGCAGTTTCCTTTCTGGGCAGGGGTTCCTGGGGCGGGAGACCCAGTACTTC	CASSFLSGQGFLGRETQYF
-	TRBV6-2/TRBV6-3	-	TRBJ1-3	TGTGCCAGCAGTTCGGGGCCCGCGTTTGTGTACACCATATATTTT	CASSSGPAFVYTIYF
-	TRBV12-3/TRBV12-4	-	TRBJ2-5	TGTGCCAGCAGATCCACTTCGGGCGGAGAGACCCAGTACTTC	CASRSTSGGETQYF
-	TRBV7-9	TRBD2	TRBJ2-1	TGTGCCAGCAGCTTAAAAGGGCTAGCGGGAGCCTACAATGAGCAGTTCTTC	CASSLKGLAGAYNEQFF
-	TRBV29-1	-	TRBJ2-4	TGCAGCGTTTACAGGGAGTCGAACATTCAGTACTTC	CSVYRESNIQYF
-	TRBV2	-	TRBJ1-1	TGTGCCAGCAGTGATAGGGGGTTTACTGAAGCTTTCTTT	CASSDRGFTEAFF
many	TRBV27	-	TRBJ2-5	TGTGCCAGCAGTTTCGGGCCCCGGGAGACCCAGTACTTC	CASSFGPRETQYF
many	TRBV6-1	-	TRBJ2-1	TGTGCCACCACTACCACCAGGTACCCTCACAATGAGCAGTTCTTC	CATTTTRYPHNEQFF
few	TRBV4-1	-	TRBJ2-7	TGCGCCAGCAGCCAAGAACTTCGACAGACTTACGAGCAGTACTTC	CASSQELRQTYEQYF
-	TRBV7-3	-	TRBJ1-5	TGTGCCAGCAGCTTTGGGGACGGCTACAATCAGCCCCAGCATTTT	CASSFGDGYNQPQHF
many	TRBV11-1	-	TRBJ2-6	TGTGCCAGCAGCTTGGGGCAGGCAACTAGCTCTGGGGCCAACGTCCTGACTTTC	CASSLGQATSSGANVLTF
few	TRBV7-2	-	TRBJ2-7	TGTGCCAGCAGCTTACTTGCCCAATATAGCTCCTACGAGCAGTACTTC	CASSLLAQYSSYEQYF
-	TRBV29-1	-	TRBJ2-7	TGCAGCGTTAGGACAGACGCCTACGAGCAGTACTTC	CSVRTDAYEQYF
few	TRBV28	-	TRBJ1-5	TGTGCCAGCAGTTTAAGAGGGAGTGGGAATCAGCCCCAGCATTTT	CASSLRGSGNQPQHF
-	TRBV20-1	-	TRBJ2-1	TGCAGTGCTAGAGGACTTATGGGCTACAATGAGCAGTTCTTC	CSARGLMGYNEQFF
-	TRBV5-1	TRBD2	TRBJ2-3	TGCGCCAGCAGCTTGAGTTTGCTAGCGGGAGATACGCAGTATTTT	CASSLSLLAGDTQYF
many	TRBV12-3/TRBV12-4	-	TRBJ2-2	TGTGCCAGCAGCTTAGGACTTAACACCGGGGAGCTGTTTTTT	CASSLGLNTGELFF
-	TRBV28	TRBD1	TRBJ2-7	TGTGCCAGCACCCCTCGACAGGGCCTCTACGAGCAGTACTTC	CASTPRQGLYEQYF
-	TRBV29-1	-	TRBJ1-3	TGCAGCGACGAGGGGGAACTCGGGGGAAACACCATATATTTT	CSDEGELGGNTIYF
-	TRBV29-1	TRBD2	TRBJ2-2	TGCAGCGTTGATCTACGCGGGGGGAACACCGGGGAGCTGTTTTTT	CSVDLRGGNTGELFF
-	TRBV6-6	-	TRBJ2-2	TGTGCCAGCAGGGAGACCGGGGAGCTGTTTTTT	CASRETGELFF
few	TRBV7-2	-	TRBJ1-6	TGTGCCAGCAGCTTACCCTTGACACATATGGGGTCCCTCCACTTT	CASSLPLTHMGSLHF
-	TRBV6-1	TRBD2	TRBJ2-3	TGTGCCAGCAGACCGAGGTCGGGAGCGGGGCCCACAGATACGCAGTATTTT	CASRPRSGAGPTDTQYF
-	TRBV27	-	TRBJ2-7	TGTGCCAGCAGCCAGAACCGGGACACATCCTACGAGCAGTACTTC	CASSQNRDTSYEQYF
few	TRBV9	-	TRBJ2-7	TGTGCCAGCAGCGTAGGCGGGGCGGGCGGCTACGAGCAGTACTTC	CASSVGGAGGYEQYF
many	TRBV29-1	TRBD1	TRBJ2-1	TGCAGCGTTGAGGGCTACAGGGGGCGTACGAATGAGCAGTTCTTC	CSVEGYRGRTNEQFF
many	TRBV12-3/TRBV12-4	-	TRBJ2-1	TGTGCCAGCAGTCTCGGGACTCTCTACAATGAGCAGTTCTTC	CASSLGTLYNEQFF
many	TRBV7-6	TRBD2	TRBJ2-1	TGTGCCAGCAGCACCATACTAGCGGGAGGGACCTACAATGAGCAGTTCTTC	CASSTILAGGTYNEQFF
few	TRBV25-1	-	TRBJ2-1	TGTGCCAGCAGTCCGTCATGGCTAGTGAGTGAGCAGTTCTTC	CASSPSWLVSEQFF
few	TRBV3-1	TRBD2	TRBJ2-7	TGTGCCAGCAGCCAAGATCGGGAGGGAAGCTCCTACGAGCAGTACTTC	CASSQDREGSSYEQYF
few	TRBV29-1	-	TRBJ2-7	TGCAGCGTGGTGGACTACCTTTCCTACGAGCAGTACTTC	CSVVDYLSYEQYF
many	TRBV6-5	-	TRBJ2-7	TGTGCCAGCGGGCGGTTCTCCTACGAGCAGTACTTC	CASGRFSYEQYF
-	TRBV6-5	TRBD2	TRBJ2-1	TGTGCCAGCAGTTACTTAGCGGGAGATCGGAATGAGCAGTTCTTC	CASSYLAGDRNEQFF